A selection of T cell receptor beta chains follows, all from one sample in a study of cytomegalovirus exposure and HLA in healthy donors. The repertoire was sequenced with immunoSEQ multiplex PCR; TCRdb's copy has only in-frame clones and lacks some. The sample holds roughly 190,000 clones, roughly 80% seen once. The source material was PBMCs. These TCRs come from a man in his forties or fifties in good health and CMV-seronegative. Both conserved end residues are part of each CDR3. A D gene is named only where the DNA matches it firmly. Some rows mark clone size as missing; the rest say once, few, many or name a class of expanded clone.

TGTGCCAGCAGCGACCCGGGACAGGGTAGCACAGATACGCAGTATTTT,CASSDPGQGSTDTQYF,TRBV9,TRBJ2-3,TRBD1,.
TGTGCCAGCAGCTCGACCGGGACTAATGAAAAACTGTTTTTT,CASSSTGTNEKLFF,TRBV5-5,TRBJ1-4,.,.
TGTGCCAGCAGTCTCGCGGGGAACACTGAAGCTTTCTTT,CASSLAGNTEAFF,TRBV7-6,TRBJ1-1,.,few
TGTGCCAGCAGCTTAGGAGGGATCGGCGAGCAGTACTTC,CASSLGGIGEQYF,TRBV7-9,TRBJ2-7,.,.
TGTGCCAGCAGTCCCAGGGTGGCAACTAATGAAAAACTGTTTTTT,CASSPRVATNEKLFF,TRBV27,TRBJ1-4,.,.
TGTGCCAGCAGCTCTTACAAGGGGGTGGGCTATGGCTACACCTTC,CASSSYKGVGYGYTF,TRBV7-2,TRBJ1-2,.,.
TGTGCCAGCAGCGTAGCTCGGGCCCGGGGCACCGGGGAGCTGTTTTTT,CASSVARARGTGELFF,TRBV9,TRBJ2-2,.,.
TGCGCCAGCAGTGAGTCGACGCTCGCAGGGCAAGAGACCCAGTACTTC,CASSESTLAGQETQYF,TRBV10-2,TRBJ2-5,.,.
TGTGCCAGCAGCTTAGCGGACAGTTACAATGAGCAGTTCTTC,CASSLADSYNEQFF,TRBV7-9,TRBJ2-1,.,.
TGCGCCAGCAGCTTGGCGTCAGGGCGAAACACTGAAGCTTTCTTT,CASSLASGRNTEAFF,TRBV5-1,TRBJ1-1,.,.
TGCGCCAGCAGCCGACGACTAGCGGCGAGCACAGATACGCAGTATTTT,CASSRRLAASTDTQYF,TRBV4-3,TRBJ2-3,TRBD2,.
TGTGCCAGCAGCTTAACGACAGGGTATGTTGAAGCTTTCTTT,CASSLTTGYVEAFF,TRBV7-9,TRBJ1-1,TRBD1,.
TGTGCCAGCAGTCCAAGGACACACTACGAGCAGTACTTC,CASSPRTHYEQYF,TRBV28,TRBJ2-7,.,.
TGTGCTAGTGGTTTCACCTCGCCAGGGACAGGACCATTAGCCAAAAACATTCAGTACTTC,CASGFTSPGTGPLAKNIQYF,TRBV12-5,TRBJ2-4,TRBD1,.
TGTGCCAGCAGCCCGCAGGGTAATTCACCCCTCCACTTT,CASSPQGNSPLHF,TRBV7-2,TRBJ1-6,.,.
TGTGCCAGCAGCGTAAGGGGTCTCAGCGGGGGTCTCGGGGAGCTGTTTTTT,CASSVRGLSGGLGELFF,TRBV9,TRBJ2-2,TRBD2,.
TGTGCCAGCAGCTTAAACCCAGGGGGCTCTGGAAACACCATATATTTT,CASSLNPGGSGNTIYF,TRBV7-6,TRBJ1-3,TRBD1,.
TGTGCCAGCAGCTACGACAGGGGTCCCTACGAGCAGTACTTC,CASSYDRGPYEQYF,TRBV7-2,TRBJ2-7,TRBD1,.
TGTGCCTGGAGTGACAGGGACGAGCAGTACTTC,CAWSDRDEQYF,TRBV30,TRBJ2-7,.,.
TGCGCCAGCAGCTTGGGAGGTGAGCAGTTCTTC,CASSLGGEQFF,TRBV5-1,TRBJ2-1,.,.
TGTGCCAGCAGACTCACAGGGGCTGGGGAGACCCAGTACTTC,CASRLTGAGETQYF,TRBV11-2,TRBJ2-5,TRBD1,.
TGTGCCAGCAGCTTGGCGGGCCCTCCGTCGACATTGGGTGGCTACACCTTC,CASSLAGPPSTLGGYTF,TRBV7-2,TRBJ1-2,.,once
TGTGCCAGCAGCTCGACAGGCTATAATTCACCCCTCCACTTT,CASSSTGYNSPLHF,TRBV5-5,TRBJ1-6,.,few
TGCAGCGTTGATCCAGGGGAAGATACGCAGTATTTT,CSVDPGEDTQYF,TRBV29-1,TRBJ2-3,.,.
TGTGCCAGCGGGGACAGGCCCTCCTACGAGCAGTACTTC,CASGDRPSYEQYF,TRBV6-5,TRBJ2-7,TRBD1,.
TGTGCCAGCAGGATGGACAGCCCTAACACTGAAGCTTTCTTT,CASRMDSPNTEAFF,TRBV2,TRBJ1-1,.,.
TGCGCCAGCAGCCAAAGTGGGGGGGCCCCCACAGATACGCAGTATTTT,CASSQSGGAPTDTQYF,TRBV4-1,TRBJ2-3,.,.
TGTGCCAGCAGCTTCCCCCCAGGGGAGCAGTACTTC,CASSFPPGEQYF,TRBV7-2,TRBJ2-7,.,.
TGTGCCAGCAGCCCTTGGACTAGCGGGGGCAATGAGCAGTTCTTC,CASSPWTSGGNEQFF,TRBV9,TRBJ2-1,TRBD2,.
TGTGCCAGCAGCTTAGGCATAGCGGGGATAACAGATACGCAGTATTTT,CASSLGIAGITDTQYF,TRBV7-9,TRBJ2-3,TRBD2,few
TGTGCCAGCAGCCAATTCTTTTCTTGGACAGCCTCCTACGAGCAGTACTTC,CASSQFFSWTASYEQYF,TRBV16,TRBJ2-7,.,.
TGCGCCAGCAGCTTGGGTTCCCTAGGAGATACGCAGTATTTT,CASSLGSLGDTQYF,TRBV5-1,TRBJ2-3,.,.
TGTGCCAGCAGCTTAACCCCAGGAGGGGGCTCAGAAAAACTGTTTTTT,CASSLTPGGGSEKLFF,TRBV7-9,TRBJ1-4,TRBD1,.
TGTGCCAGCAGCCTTCTAGGATACTACGAGCAGTACTTC,CASSLLGYYEQYF,TRBV7-2,TRBJ2-7,.,.
TGTGCCTGGAGTTCGGGGGGGCTGAACACCGGGGAGCTGTTTTTT,CAWSSGGLNTGELFF,TRBV30,TRBJ2-2,TRBD2,once
TGTGCCAGCAACCGCTTAGTGGGGGAGCTGTTTTTT,CASNRLVGELFF,TRBV11-2,TRBJ2-2,.,.
TGTGCCACAGGCACAGGGGGCTCGGAGACCCAGTACTTC,CATGTGGSETQYF,TRBV7-9,TRBJ2-5,TRBD1,.
TGTGCCAGCAGCTTAGCGGCAGGGGGGATCTATGGCTACACCTTC,CASSLAAGGIYGYTF,TRBV11-2,TRBJ1-2,TRBD1,.
TGTGCCACCAGCAGAGATTTCTCCGGGGGGAACACCGGGGAGCTGTTTTTT,CATSRDFSGGNTGELFF,TRBV15,TRBJ2-2,.,.
TGCGCCAGCACCAAGACTAGCTACACAGATACGCAGTATTTT,CASTKTSYTDTQYF,TRBV10-2,TRBJ2-3,TRBD2,once
TGTGCCAGCAGTTTTTCCCGACTGTCCAATGAGCAGTTCTTC,CASSFSRLSNEQFF,TRBV27,TRBJ2-1,.,once
TGTGCCAGCAGCCCCCTGCCCCGCGCAGGGGTTAGCACAGATACGCAGTATTTT,CASSPLPRAGVSTDTQYF,TRBV9,TRBJ2-3,.,.
TGCGCCAGCAGTGAGTCGGGGGGACATGAGCAGTTCTTC,CASSESGGHEQFF,TRBV10-1,TRBJ2-1,.,.
TGTGCCAGCAGCGTAGGGGGGACAGGGAATCAGCCCCAGCATTTT,CASSVGGTGNQPQHF,TRBV9,TRBJ1-5,TRBD1,.
TGTGCCACCGCAGGACAGGGGGGTGGCTACACCTTC,CATAGQGGGYTF,TRBV10-3,TRBJ1-2,TRBD1,.
TGTGCCAGCAGCAAAGACACCTATGGCTACACCTTC,CASSKDTYGYTF,TRBV7-2,TRBJ1-2,.,.
TGTGCCAGCAGTTATGGGGCGCGCCGGACTGAAGCTTTCTTT,CASSYGARRTEAFF,TRBV6-5,TRBJ1-1,.,.
TGCAGCGTTGAAGCGCAGGGGGTGGGCTACACCTTC,CSVEAQGVGYTF,TRBV29-1,TRBJ1-2,TRBD1,.
TGTGCCAGCAGTATTAGACGGGGGAGTGAGGATACGCAGTATTTT,CASSIRRGSEDTQYF,TRBV27,TRBJ2-3,.,.
TGCGCCAGCAGCTTGGCCGGTGTCCCAGATACGCAGTATTTT,CASSLAGVPDTQYF,TRBV5-1,TRBJ2-3,.,.
TGCGCCAGCAGTGAGTCGCGGGCCGGGGAGCTGTTTTTT,CASSESRAGELFF,TRBV10-1,TRBJ2-2,.,.
TGTGCCAGCAGTTCACCTGAATCGGGAAACTATGGCTACACCTTC,CASSSPESGNYGYTF,TRBV27,TRBJ1-2,.,.
TGTGCCAGCAGAGGACCAGCGGGCGAGCAGTACTTC,CASRGPAGEQYF,TRBV6-4,TRBJ2-7,.,few
TGCGCCAGCAGCTTGGGGGAGTATGCAGATACGCAGTATTTT,CASSLGEYADTQYF,TRBV5-1,TRBJ2-3,.,.